The 28 T cell receptor beta chains below come from one sample, sequenced in a study of blood T cell repertoires in COVID-19. Assay: immunoSEQ multiplex PCR; the TCRdb copy retains only in-frame clones and omits some. The sample consists of 200,000 to 300,000 clones, under 90% of them appearing once. The sample comprised peripheral blood. The source of these receptors is a human donor in a cohort sampled during active COVID-19.

This chain connects TRBV6-5 to TRBJ1-5, with 7 bases matching TRBD1. CDR3 length equals 14 residues. Trimming cost V 6 bases and J 6 bases; bases outside gene matches: 8. Germline V gives CDR1 MNHEY, CDR2 SVGAGI. The CDR3 DNA reads as TGTGCCAGCAGCCACGACAGGGTCGGTCAGCCCCAGCATTTT. As protein: CASSHDRVGQPQHF.

The chain links TRBV11-2 to TRBJ2-3; D is undetermined. Germline V gene lookup returns CDR1 SGHAT and CDR2 FQNNGV. The CDR3 totals 13 residues. The V end was cut by 3 bases, the J end by 0 bases, with 4 bases between. The CDR3 spells CASSFPSTDTQYF. The CDR3 DNA reads TGTGCCAGCAGCTTTCCTAGCACAGATACGCAGTATTTT.

This chain connects TRBV5-5 to TRBJ2-5; D uncertain. The CDR3 runs 12 residues. CDR1 is SGHKS, CDR2 YYEKEE, per germline (reference sequence). The V end was cut by 4 bases, the J end by 5 bases, with 9 bases between. The CDR3 here is CASSPFAETQYF. The CDR3 bases are TGTGCCAGCAGCCCATTTGCGGAGACCCAGTACTTC.

This clone was recorded once. V gene TRBV6-2 or TRBV6-3 combines with J gene TRBJ2-6; 8 positions match TRBD1. Germline V gene sequence: CDR1 MNHEY, CDR2 SVGEGT. The CDR3 spans 17 residues. The ends lost 7 bases at V and 4 bases at J; junction bases unmatched: 12. CDR3 sequence (DNA): TGTGCCAGCACCCCCCCAGGGGGCACTGCCGGGGCCAACGTCCTGACTTTC. Translating gives CASTPPGGTAGANVLTF.

The chain carries TRBV19 and TRBJ2-1; perhaps TRBD2 as D (5 bases). The CDR3 runs 14 residues. The V gene lost 3 bases and the J gene lost 6 bases, with 12 bases spanning the gap. Per the germline V gene, CDR1 is LNHDA and CDR2 is SQIVND (reference sequence). In DNA, the CDR3 is TGTGCCAGTAGTATTCAGGCTAGCTCCAATGAGCAGTTCTTC. Amino acids: CASSIQASSNEQFF.

The chain is built from TRBV5-1 and TRBJ1-2, with TRBD1 identical over 11 bases. The germline CDR1 and CDR2 sequences are SGHRS and YFSETQ. CDR3 size: 14 residues. With 4 bases clipped from V and 3 bases from J, the junction kept 2 bases outside the gene matches. The CDR3 protein is CASSRDRGDYGYTF. The DNA for the CDR3 is TGCGCCAGCAGCAGGGACAGGGGGGACTATGGCTACACCTTC.

The chain combines TRBV6-2 or TRBV6-3 with TRBJ1-2, with unresolved D. The CDR3 sequence is 16 residues long. Germline V gene lookup returns CDR1 MNHEY and CDR2 SVGEGT. V was pared by 2 bases and J by 2 bases, with 15 bases between. CDR3 bases: TGTGCCAGCAGTTACCCTGAGGGAGACACGAACTATGGCTACACCTTC. It codes for CASSYPEGDTNYGYTF.

This chain uses TRBV7-2 with TRBJ1-1; 9 bases map to TRBD1. Trimming cost V 6 bases and J 6 bases; bases outside gene matches: 14. The CDR3 length is 16 residues. Germline V gene lookup returns CDR1 SGHTA and CDR2 FQGNSA. The CDR3 DNA sequence: TGTGCCAGCAGACACAGGGGGCTAGGGTTACTACCTGAAGCTTTCTTT. Translated, it gives CASRHRGLGLLPEAFF.

The CDR3 coding sequence is TGTGCCAGCAGTGAATACGCAGGGGGAAATGAAAAACTGTTTTTT. Its translation: CASSEYAGGNEKLFF. The chain employs TRBV6-1 and TRBJ1-4, with 7 bases fitting TRBD1. V was pared by 2 bases and J by 5 bases, with 5 bases of the junction left unmatched. Germline lookup yields CDR1 MNHNS and CDR2 SASEGT. The CDR3 is 15 amino acids.

The V and J genes are TRBV18 and TRBJ2-3; D gene unclear. Germline CDR1 KGHSH, CDR2 LQKENI. This CDR3 comprises 11 residues. Trimming shortened V by 6 bases and J by 6 bases, and 7 bases separated the two germline ends. CDR3 sequence: CASSQLDTQYF. The CDR3 DNA follows: TGTGCCAGCTCCCAACTCGATACGCAGTATTTT.

Details on this clone: Distinct nucleotide sequences in the sample also encode this CDR3. The chain links TRBV29-1 to TRBJ2-7; 9 bases are shared with TRBD1. The CDR3 is made up of 13 amino acids. The V and J ends lost 4 bases and 2 bases, in that order; junction bases with no gene match: 3. Germline V gene sequence: CDR1 SQVTM, CDR2 ANQGSEA. The CDR3 DNA follows: TGCAGCGTTGGGGGACAGGGACCCTACGAGCAGTACTTC. Protein: CSVGGQGPYEQYF.

There are a few counts of this clone. The chain recombines TRBV6-1 with TRBJ1-3, with D possibly TRBD1 on 5 matching bases. Germline CDR1 and CDR2: MNHNS and SASEGT. The CDR3 length is 13 residues. The ends were cut back, 2 bases at V and 3 bases at J, with 5 bases in the middle. The CDR3 coding sequence is TGTGCCAGCAGTGAAAGGGGTGGAAACACCATATATTTT. Translating gives CASSERGGNTIYF.

The V gene is TRBV19, the J gene TRBJ1-5; D is possibly TRBD1 (6 bases). V dropped 7 bases and J dropped 2 bases, with 12 bases sitting between them. CDR1 is LNHDA and CDR2 is SQIVND in the germline V gene (reference sequence). The CDR3 is made up of 14 amino acids. The CDR3 reads CASKEQGGNQPQHF. The CDR3 DNA is TGTGCCAGTAAGGAACAGGGCGGCAATCAGCCCCAGCATTTT.

This clone was detected once. The V and J genes are TRBV7-9 and TRBJ1-2, with TRBD1 as a possible D gene (5 bases). V was cut by 1 base and J by 5 bases, with 11 bases left in between. The CDR3 covers 14 residues. Germline lookup yields CDR1 SEHNR and CDR2 FQNEAQ (reference sequence). This CDR3 is CASSLVQDSYGYTF. The CDR3 bases are TGTGCCAGCAGCTTAGTCCAAGACAGTTATGGCTACACCTTC.

V usage is TRBV6-5 and J usage is TRBJ1-6, with a possible D match to TRBD1 (6 bases). CDR3 length: 15 residues. CDR1 is MNHEY, CDR2 SVGAGI, per germline. The ends were cut back, 6 bases at V and 1 base at J, with 10 bases in the middle. The CDR3, as DNA: TGTGCCAGCAGAGACAGGAGGTCCTATAATTCACCCCTCCACTTT. It is translated as CASRDRRSYNSPLHF.

This chain joins TRBV6-6 and TRBJ1-5; tentatively, D is TRBD1 (5 bases). The CDR3 sequence is 15 residues long. Trimming removed 2 bases from V and 3 bases from J, with 11 bases in between. CDR1 and CDR2 (germline): MNHNY, SVGAGI (reference sequence). The CDR3 coding sequence is TGTGCCAGCAGTTACGACGACAGACCCAATCAGCCCCAGCATTTT. Protein sequence: CASSYDDRPNQPQHF.

The gene calls are TRBV28 and TRBJ2-7, with TRBD1 matching over 10 bases. The CDR3 sequence is 15 residues long. Unmatched junction bases numbered 7, after V lost 6 bases and J lost 2 bases. Germline-derived CDR1 and CDR2 are MDHEN and SYDVKM. CDR3 DNA sequence: TGTGCCAGCAGCCTAGGGACAGGGGTACCCTACGAGCAGTACTTC. Encoded protein: CASSLGTGVPYEQYF.

This rearrangement joins TRBV15 to TRBJ2-5, with 8 bases identical to TRBD1. CDR1 is LNHNV, CDR2 YYDKDF, per germline (reference sequence). V was pared by 3 bases and J by 5 bases, with 11 bases of the junction left unmatched. The CDR3 has 16 residues. The CDR3: CATSRGRQGTAETQYF. CDR3 sequence (DNA): TGTGCCACCAGCAGGGGGAGACAGGGGACGGCCGAGACCCAGTACTTC.

CDR3 region: CASSHVGGGVANTEAFF. CDR3 DNA: TGCGCCAGCAGCCACGTAGGTGGAGGGGTGGCGAACACTGAAGCTTTCTTT. The chain joins TRBV4-3 to TRBJ1-1; TRBD1 might be the D (5 bases). The CDR3 extends over 17 amino acids. Germline CDR1 is LGHNA and CDR2 is YSLEER. Between the trimmed V and J ends, which lost 3 bases and 1 base, there was a span of 18 bases.

This clone was seen more than once but under ten times. The genes are TRBV12-3 or TRBV12-4 and TRBJ2-3; D unclear. Trimming pared 3 bases from V and 5 bases from J, leaving 9 bases between. The CDR3 spans 13 residues. CDR3 DNA: TGTGCCAGCAGTTTTTCTCGGAGAGATACGCAGTATTTT. Encoded protein: CASSFSRRDTQYF.

V gene TRBV12-3 or TRBV12-4 combines with J gene TRBJ1-2; D not resolved. V lost 3 bases, J lost 7 bases, and 3 bases lay in between. CDR3 length: 10 residues. CDR3 loop: CASSFCGYTF. CDR3 nucleotides: TGTGCCAGCAGTTTCTGTGGCTACACCTTC.

The rearrangement joins TRBV7-2 to TRBJ2-5, with D hard to call. Trimming left V 1 base short and J 5 bases short, with 14 bases between. The V gene's germline CDR1 is SGHTA and CDR2 FQGNSA. There are 15 residues in the CDR3. CDR3 DNA: TGTGCCAGCAGCTTAGGGCCGGGTCACGGGGAGACCCAGTACTTC. Translated, it gives CASSLGPGHGETQYF.

The rearrangement links TRBV7-6 to TRBJ1-5; the D is unclear. Looked up from germline, CDR1 is SGHVS and CDR2 is FNYEAQ. CDR3 length: 13 residues. Deletions cut 4 bases from V and 5 bases from J, with 9 bases between. This CDR3 is CASSSGSHQPQHF. The CDR3 region has the DNA TGTGCCAGCAGCTCCGGTTCACATCAGCCCCAGCATTTT.

J is TRBJ1-6 and V is TRBV5-4; TRBD1 is a possible D gene (5 bases). This CDR3 has 14 amino acids. Trimming left V 2 bases short and J 10 bases short, with 13 bases between. Germline V CDR1 and CDR2: SGHNT, YYREEE (reference sequence). CDR3 sequence reads: CASSLDRLGSPLHF. The CDR3 DNA reads as TGTGCCAGCAGCTTAGACAGACTTGGGTCACCCCTCCACTTT. The complete variable domain, with remaining parts taken from reference TRBV5-4 and TRBJ1-6, reads ETGVTQSPTHLIKTRGQQVTLRCSSQSGHNTVSWYQQALGQGPQFIFQYYREEENGRGNFPPRFSGLQFPNYSSELNVNALELDDSALYLCASSLDRLGSPLHFGNGTRLTVT.

This chain connects TRBV4-1 to TRBJ2-1; possible D gene TRBD2, 5 bases. The CDR3 is 18 amino acids. V lost 1 base to trimming and J lost 0 bases, with 16 bases between them. Germline lookup yields CDR1 MGHRA and CDR2 YSYEKL. The CDR3 loop reads CASSQVWSGRSSYNEQFF. The DNA for the CDR3 is TGCGCCAGCAGCCAAGTTTGGAGCGGCCGGAGCTCCTACAATGAGCAGTTCTTC.

This chain's CDR3 is CASSRTGRNSPLHF. The DNA for the CDR3 is TGCGCCAGCAGTCGGACAGGGAGGAATTCACCCCTCCACTTT. This rearrangement joins TRBV10-1 to TRBJ1-6; 8 positions match TRBD1. The ends lost 5 bases at V and 7 bases at J; junction bases unmatched: 4. This CDR3 is built from 14 residues. Germline V lookup: CDR1 WNHNN, CDR2 SYGVQD (reference sequence).

CDR3 loop: CASSHSGANSPLHF. CDR3 bases: TGTGCCAGCAGCCACTCAGGGGCAAATTCACCCCTCCACTTT. V is TRBV14 and J is TRBJ1-6; TRBD1 is a possible D gene (6 bases). V was shortened by 3 bases and J by 7 bases, with 10 bases between the two germline ends. Germline CDR1 SGHDN, CDR2 FVKESK. The CDR3 has 14 amino acids.

This chain links TRBV6-5 with TRBJ1-6, with D maybe TRBD1 (5 bases). The V gene's germline CDR1 is MNHEY and CDR2 SVGAGI. CDR3 length: 13 amino acids. V was clipped by 4 bases and J by 7 bases, with 8 bases between them. CDR3 bases: TGTGCCAGCAGTTTTTCAGGGAATTCACCCCTCCACTTT. This sequence encodes CASSFSGNSPLHF.